This section outlines one T cell receptor beta chain sequence together with its context. Authors' methods: Reference gene primer amplification yielded estimated nucleated cell counts. The repertoire was sequenced with immunoSEQ multiplex PCR; TCRdb's copy has only in-frame clones and lacks some. The V and J calls and clone size were taken over from that table, and D and trimming were inferred from the DNA. This table holds some 220,000 clones, around 84% found once. The data were taken from a study of blood T cell repertoires in COVID-19. Across the study: The United States, Italy and Spain were the sources of the acute and convalescent COVID-19 samples.

This TCR came from a human donor in a cohort sampled during active COVID-19. Sample: peripheral blood.

The CDR3 reads CAIRTSGGWDTQYF. In DNA, the CDR3 is TGTGCCATCAGAACTAGCGGGGGCTGGGATACGCAGTATTTT. This rearrangement joins TRBV10-3 to TRBJ2-3; 11 bases are shared with TRBD2. V was clipped by 6 bases and J by 6 bases; unmatched bases: 5. The CDR3 runs to 14 residues. Germline V gene data show CDR1 as ENHRY and CDR2 as SYGVKD.